This T cell receptor (beta chain) was captured in a study of blood T cell repertoires in COVID-19. Study information: The United States, Italy and Spain provided the acute and convalescent COVID-19 samples. Nucleic acid was either cDNA or gDNA, and it came from T cells, B-cell-depleted T cells, or PBMCs.

TCRdb keeps only in-frame clones here, not all; method: immunoSEQ multiplex PCR. This sample has about 240,000 clones, with 70% to 90% found just once. Ages ranged from about 18 to 90 years, with residence in approximately 25 US areas. Cohorts were assigned according to the clinical history that participants reported. Unmatched junction bases numbered 9, after V lost 4 bases and J lost 6 bases. The CDR3 has 14 residues. Germline V lookup: CDR1 SQVTM, CDR2 ANQGSEA. The rearrangement links TRBV29-1 to TRBJ2-7, with 10 bases matching TRBD1. The sequenced material came from PBMCs or T cells enriched from blood (not recorded which). This clonotype was sampled from a middle-aged woman with acute COVID-19. The CDR3, as DNA: TGCAGCGTTGTGTCCGGGACAGGGGAATTCGAGCAGTACTTC. This sequence encodes CSVVSGTGEFEQYF.